This TCR beta chain was identified in a study of blood T cell repertoires in COVID-19. Germline V gives CDR1 SNHLY, CDR2 FYNNEI. V dropped 6 bases and J dropped 9 bases, with 9 bases sitting between them. This CDR3 spans 12 amino acids. TCRdb's table, derived via immunoSEQ multiplex PCR, lists solely in-frame clones and lacks some. The sample has 200,000 to 250,000 clones, roughly 85% seen once. V usage is TRBV2 and J usage is TRBJ1-6, with D tentatively TRBD1 (6 bases). The receptor's source is a woman aged 45-59 years with acute COVID-19. Sequenced input: PBMCs or T cells enriched from blood (not recorded which). CDR3 bases: TGTGCCAGCAGGGACAGCGCTTCACCCCTCCACTTT. Translated: CASRDSASPLHF.